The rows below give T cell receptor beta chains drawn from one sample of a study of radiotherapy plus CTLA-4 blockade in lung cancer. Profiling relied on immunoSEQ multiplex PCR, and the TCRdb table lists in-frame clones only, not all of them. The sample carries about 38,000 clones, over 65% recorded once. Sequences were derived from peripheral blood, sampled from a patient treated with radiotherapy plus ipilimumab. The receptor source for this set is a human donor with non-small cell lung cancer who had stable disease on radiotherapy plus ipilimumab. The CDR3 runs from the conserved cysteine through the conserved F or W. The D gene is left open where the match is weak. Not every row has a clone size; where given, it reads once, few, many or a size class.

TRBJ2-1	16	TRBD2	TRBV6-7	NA	CASSYWGGGANNEQFF	TGTGCCAGCAGTTACTGGGGCGGGGGGGCAAACAATGAGCAGTTCTTC
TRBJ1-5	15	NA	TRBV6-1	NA	CASSVRGGANQPQHF	TGTGCCAGCAGTGTCCGCGGGGGCGCCAATCAGCCCCAGCATTTT
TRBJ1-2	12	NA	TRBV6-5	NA	CASSAQGRGYTF	TGTGCCAGCAGTGCCCAGGGCCGAGGCTACACCTTC
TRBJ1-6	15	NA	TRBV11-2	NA	CASSLVWGGNSPLHF	TGTGCCAGCAGCTTAGTCTGGGGGGGGAATTCACCCCTCCACTTT
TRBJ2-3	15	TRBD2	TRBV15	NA	CATSRGTSGGATQYF	TGTGCCACCAGCAGGGGGACTAGCGGGGGAGCTACGCAGTATTTT
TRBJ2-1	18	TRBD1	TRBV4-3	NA	CASSQDLLRQGGNNEQFF	TGCGCCAGCAGCCAAGATCTTCTTCGACAGGGGGGGAACAATGAGCAGTTCTTC
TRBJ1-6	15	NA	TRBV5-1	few	CASSSAGSSNSPLHF	TGCGCCAGCAGCTCAGCAGGGTCTTCTAATTCACCCCTCCACTTT
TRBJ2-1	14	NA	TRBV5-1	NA	CASSHRSSYNEQFF	TGCGCCAGCTCACATCGTTCCTCCTACAATGAGCAGTTCTTC
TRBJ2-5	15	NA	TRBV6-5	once	CASSYYRGNKETQYF	TGTGCCAGCAGTTACTATCGGGGGAACAAAGAGACCCAGTACTTC
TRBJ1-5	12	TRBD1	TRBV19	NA	CASNAGGWTQHF	TGTGCCAGTAATGCAGGGGGCTGGACCCAGCATTTT
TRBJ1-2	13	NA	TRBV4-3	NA	CASSPGTLYSYTF	TGCGCCAGCAGCCCCGGGACCCTCTATAGCTACACCTTC
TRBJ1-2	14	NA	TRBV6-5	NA	CASSYGGGAYGYTF	TGTGCCAGCAGTTACGGGGGTGGCGCCTATGGCTACACCTTC
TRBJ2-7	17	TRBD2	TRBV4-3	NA	CASSQDLSGGAENEQYF	TGCGCCAGCAGCCAAGATTTATCCGGGGGGGCCGAGAACGAGCAGTACTTC
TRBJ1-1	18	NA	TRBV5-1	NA	CASSFGRSIRRLNTEAFF	TGCGCCAGCAGCTTCGGCCGATCCATACGAAGATTGAACACTGAAGCTTTCTTT
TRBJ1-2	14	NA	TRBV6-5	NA	CASSDGGAGYGYTF	TGTGCCAGCAGTGATGGGGGGGCCGGCTATGGCTACACCTTC
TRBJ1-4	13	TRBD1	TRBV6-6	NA	CASSQGGREKLFF	TGTGCCAGCAGCCAGGGGGGACGGGAAAAACTGTTTTTT
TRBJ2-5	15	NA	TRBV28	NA	CASSSPGTFQETQYF	TGTGCCAGCAGTTCTCCAGGGACGTTCCAAGAGACCCAGTACTTC
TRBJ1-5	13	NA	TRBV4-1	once	CASSQDDGQPQHF	TGCGCCAGCAGCCAAGATGATGGTCAGCCCCAGCATTTT
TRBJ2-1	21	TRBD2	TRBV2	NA	CASRPNPTGLAGGRGYNEQFF	TGTGCCAGCAGACCAAACCCCACGGGACTAGCGGGGGGCCGGGGCTACAATGAGCAGTTCTTC
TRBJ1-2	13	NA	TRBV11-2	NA	CASSLGGFLGYTF	TGTGCCAGCAGCTTAGGGGGTTTTCTTGGCTACACCTTC
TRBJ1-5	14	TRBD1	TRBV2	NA	CASSEQGVNQPQHF	TGTGCCAGCAGTGAACAGGGGGTTAATCAGCCCCAGCATTTT
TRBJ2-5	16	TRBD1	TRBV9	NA	CASSRSGTGGQETQYF	TGTGCCAGCAGCCGAAGCGGGACAGGGGGCCAAGAGACCCAGTACTTC
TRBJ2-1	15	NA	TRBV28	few	CASTSPSGGAIEQFF	TGTGCCAGCACTTCGCCTAGTGGGGGGGCAATTGAGCAGTTCTTC
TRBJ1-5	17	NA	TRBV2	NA	CASSEPLARVRNQPQHF	TGTGCCAGCAGTGAACCCTTGGCCAGGGTTCGCAATCAGCCCCAGCATTTT
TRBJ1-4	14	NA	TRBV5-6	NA	CASSSPSGSEKLFF	TGTGCCAGCTCATCCCCGTCAGGAAGTGAAAAACTGTTTTTT
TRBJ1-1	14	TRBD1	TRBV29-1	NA	CSVPRQGGGTEAFF	TGCAGCGTTCCCAGACAGGGTGGGGGCACTGAAGCTTTCTTT
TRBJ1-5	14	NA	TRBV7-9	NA	CASSLGRGGQPQHF	TGTGCCAGCAGCTTAGGCAGAGGGGGACAGCCCCAGCATTTT
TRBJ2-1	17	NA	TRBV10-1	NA	CASSESSGTAGYNEQFF	TGCGCCAGCAGTGAGTCCTCGGGGACGGCGGGCTACAATGAGCAGTTCTTC
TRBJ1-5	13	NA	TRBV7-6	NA	CASSTHSNQPQHF	TGTGCCAGCAGCACGCACAGCAATCAGCCCCAGCATTTT
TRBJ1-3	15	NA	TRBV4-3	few	CASSQDLLYGNTIYF	TGCGCCAGCAGCCAAGATCTTCTGTATGGAAACACCATATATTTT
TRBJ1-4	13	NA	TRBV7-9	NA	CASSARTGEKLFF	TGTGCCAGCAGCGCCAGGACCGGTGAAAAACTGTTTTTT
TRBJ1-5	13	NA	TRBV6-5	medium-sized	CASSITNDQPQHF	TGTGCCAGCAGTATCACCAACGATCAGCCCCAGCATTTT
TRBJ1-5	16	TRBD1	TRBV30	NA	CACNQGTVYSNQPQHF	TGTGCCTGTAACCAGGGGACAGTTTATAGCAATCAGCCCCAGCATTTT
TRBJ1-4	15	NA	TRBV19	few	CASSTSRGANEKLFF	TGTGCCAGTAGTACATCTCGGGGGGCTAATGAAAAACTGTTTTTT
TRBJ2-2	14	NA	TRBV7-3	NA	CASRPQPNTGELFF	TGTGCCAGCAGACCCCAGCCAAACACCGGGGAGCTGTTTTTT
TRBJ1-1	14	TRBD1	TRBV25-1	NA	CASILTGGRTEAFF	TGTGCCAGCATTTTAACAGGGGGCCGGACTGAAGCTTTCTTT
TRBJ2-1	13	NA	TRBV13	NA	CASSPKRDHEQFF	TGTGCCAGCAGCCCTAAAAGGGACCATGAGCAGTTCTTC
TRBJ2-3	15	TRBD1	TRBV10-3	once	CATSQTGTGSDTQYF	TGTGCCACCAGTCAAACCGGGACAGGGTCAGATACGCAGTATTTT
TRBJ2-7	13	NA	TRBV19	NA	CASSRATGYEQYF	TGTGCCAGTAGTAGGGCTACGGGGTACGAGCAGTACTTC
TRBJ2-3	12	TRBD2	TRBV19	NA	CASSIGRDTQYF	TGTGCCAGTAGTATCGGGAGGGATACGCAGTATTTT
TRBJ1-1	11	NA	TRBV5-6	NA	CASSLNLEAFF	TGTGCCAGCAGCTTGAACCTGGAAGCTTTCTTT
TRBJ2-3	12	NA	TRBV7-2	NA	CASSLGEHTQYF	TGTGCCAGCAGCTTAGGCGAACATACGCAGTATTTT
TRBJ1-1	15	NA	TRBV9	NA	CASSVANQVNTEAFF	TGTGCCAGCAGCGTAGCTAACCAAGTGAACACTGAAGCTTTCTTT
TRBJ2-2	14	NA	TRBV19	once	CASSIVWGPGELFF	TGTGCCAGTAGTATAGTATGGGGTCCCGGGGAGCTGTTTTTT
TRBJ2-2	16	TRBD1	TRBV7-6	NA	CASSLSQGSYTGELFF	TGTGCCAGCAGCTTATCACAGGGGTCCTACACCGGGGAGCTGTTTTTT
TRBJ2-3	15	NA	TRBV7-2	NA	CASRRGGVSTDTQYF	TGTGCCAGCAGGAGGGGGGGGGTCAGCACAGATACGCAGTATTTT
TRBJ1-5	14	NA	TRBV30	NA	CAGRGGGSNQPQHF	TGTGCCGGGCGTGGGGGGGGGAGCAATCAGCCCCAGCATTTT
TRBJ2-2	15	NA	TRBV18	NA	CASPLAGGNTGELFF	TGTGCCAGCCCCTTGGCCGGAGGAAACACCGGGGAGCTGTTTTTT